A single sample gave rise to the 2 T cell receptor beta chains below, sequenced in a study of T cell responses to AZD1222 COVID-19 vaccine. Clones were sequenced by immunoSEQ multiplex PCR, and TCRdb holds only the in-frame ones, with some missing. Altogether roughly 140,000 clones are present, roughly nine tenths being singletons, with the ten largest covering approximately 3.4%. This sample comprised peripheral blood, obtained 28 days after the second AZD1222 dose. The receptors were gathered from an adult who received the AZD1222 COVID-19 vaccine.

The V and J genes are TRBV2 and TRBJ1-1, with TRBD1 matching over 7 bases. V trimming: 3 bases; J trimming: 3 bases; junction bases outside the gene matches: 1. The CDR3 sequence is 13 residues long. CDR1 and CDR2 (germline): SNHLY, FYNNEI. The CDR3 nucleotides read TGTGCCAGCAGTGAGACAGGGTACACTGAAGCTTTCTTT. Translating gives CASSETGYTEAFF.

The rearrangement uses TRBV3-1 (or the pseudogene TRBV3-2) and TRBJ1-4, with D maybe TRBD1 (5 bases). Per germline, CDR1 LGHDT and CDR2 YNNKEL (reference sequence). Trimming took off 4 bases at V and 8 bases at J, with 20 bases between the two ends. The CDR3 is made up of 16 amino acids. The CDR3 DNA sequence: TGTGCCAGCAGCCCGATTAAGGGAGGGGCCGGGGAAAAACTGTTTTTT. Its translation is CASSPIKGGAGEKLFF.